This T cell receptor (beta chain) derives from a study of T cells in localized non-small cell lung cancer. Study outcomes and limitations: Compared with tumor, uninvolved adjacent lung displayed greater T cell clonality, ranking highest overall.

In regard to this clone: The target antigen is unknown.

The CDR3 length is 15 residues. The germline V gene encodes CDR1 SGDLS and CDR2 YYNGEE. Trimming took 5 bases from V and 1 from J; bases not matched to a gene: 7. Clones were sequenced by immunoSEQ multiplex PCR, and TCRdb holds only the in-frame ones, with some missing. The sample consists of tens of thousands of clones, just over 90% of them appearing once. The chain employs TRBV9 and TRBJ2-3, with 7 bases lining up with TRBD2. The TCR sequence derives from a man aged 35-75 years with stage I lung adenocarcinoma. Material: peripheral blood, obtained before any cancer treatment. CDR3 loop: CASSLGRGGTDTQYF. CDR3 bases: TGTGCCAGCAGTTTGGGGAGGGGTGGCACAGATACGCAGTATTTT.